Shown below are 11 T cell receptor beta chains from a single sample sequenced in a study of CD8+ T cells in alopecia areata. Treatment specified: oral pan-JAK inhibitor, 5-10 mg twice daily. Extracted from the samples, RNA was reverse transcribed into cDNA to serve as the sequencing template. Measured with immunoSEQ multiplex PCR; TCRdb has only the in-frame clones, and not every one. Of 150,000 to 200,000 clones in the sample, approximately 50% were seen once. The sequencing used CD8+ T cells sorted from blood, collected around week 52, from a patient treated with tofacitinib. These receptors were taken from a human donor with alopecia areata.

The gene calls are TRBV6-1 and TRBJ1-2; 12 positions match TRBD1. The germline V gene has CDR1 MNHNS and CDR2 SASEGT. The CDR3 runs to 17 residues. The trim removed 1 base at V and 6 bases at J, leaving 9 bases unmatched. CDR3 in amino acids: CASSEESSGTGGNGYTF. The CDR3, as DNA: TGTGCCAGCAGTGAAGAATCGAGCGGGACAGGGGGCAATGGCTACACCTTC.

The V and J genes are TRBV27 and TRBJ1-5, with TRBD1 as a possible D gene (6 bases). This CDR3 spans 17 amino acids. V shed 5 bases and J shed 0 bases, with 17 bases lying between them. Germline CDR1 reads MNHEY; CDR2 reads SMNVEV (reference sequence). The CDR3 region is CASSGDKWPNSNQPQHF. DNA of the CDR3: TGTGCCAGCAGTGGGGACAAATGGCCGAATAGCAATCAGCCCCAGCATTTT.

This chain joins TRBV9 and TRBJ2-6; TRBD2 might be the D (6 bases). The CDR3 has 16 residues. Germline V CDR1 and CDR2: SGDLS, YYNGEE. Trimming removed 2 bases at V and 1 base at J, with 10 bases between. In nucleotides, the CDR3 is TGTGCCAGCAGCGTTAGCCGGGGGTCTGGGGCCAACGTCCTGACTTTC. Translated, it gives CASSVSRGSGANVLTF. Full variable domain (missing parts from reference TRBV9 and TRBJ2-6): DSGVTQTPKHLITATGQRVTLRCSPRSGDLSVYWYQQSLDQGLQFLIQYYNGEERAKGNILERFSAQQFPDLHSELNLSSLELGDSALYFCASSVSRGSGANVLTFGAGSRLTVL.

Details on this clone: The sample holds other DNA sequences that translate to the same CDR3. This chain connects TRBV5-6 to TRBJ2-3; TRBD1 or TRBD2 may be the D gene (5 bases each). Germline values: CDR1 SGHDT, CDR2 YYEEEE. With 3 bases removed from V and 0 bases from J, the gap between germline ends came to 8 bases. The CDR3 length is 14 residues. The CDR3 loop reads CASSWGGSTDTQYF. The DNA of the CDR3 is TGTGCCAGCAGCTGGGGCGGGAGCACAGATACGCAGTATTTT.

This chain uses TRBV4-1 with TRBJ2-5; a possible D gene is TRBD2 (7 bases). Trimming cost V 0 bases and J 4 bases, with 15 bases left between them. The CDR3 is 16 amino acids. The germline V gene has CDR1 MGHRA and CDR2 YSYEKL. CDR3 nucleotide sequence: TGCGCCAGCAGCCAAGAGAGTGTCGCGGGGGCAGAGACCCAGTACTTC. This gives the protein CASSQESVAGAETQYF.

CDR3 nucleotides: TGTGCCTGGAGTCCGCGACAGGGAAAGGTTGTCTACGAGCAGTACTTC. This encodes CAWSPRQGKVVYEQYF. This chain connects TRBV30 to TRBJ2-7; 7 bases match TRBD1. The V gene end was trimmed by 2 bases and the J gene end by 3 bases; junction bases not matched to a gene: 13. The CDR3 extends over 16 amino acids. CDR1 and CDR2 from the germline V gene are GTSNPN and SVGIG (reference sequence).

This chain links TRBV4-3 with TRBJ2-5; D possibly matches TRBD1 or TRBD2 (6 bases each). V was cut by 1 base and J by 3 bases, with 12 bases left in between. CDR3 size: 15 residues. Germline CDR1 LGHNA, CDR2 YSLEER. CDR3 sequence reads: CASSQVNGGEETQYF. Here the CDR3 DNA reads TGCGCCAGCAGCCAAGTGAACGGGGGCGAAGAGACCCAGTACTTC.

The CDR3 reads CSVEDLQSSAYNEQFF. The CDR3 DNA reads as TGCAGCGTTGAAGATCTTCAGTCCTCGGCCTACAATGAGCAGTTCTTC. The gene calls are TRBV29-1 and TRBJ2-1, with D unresolved. The CDR3 is 16 amino acids. In germline, CDR1 is SQVTM, CDR2 ANQGSEA. Deletions cut 0 bases from V and 2 bases from J, with 14 bases between.

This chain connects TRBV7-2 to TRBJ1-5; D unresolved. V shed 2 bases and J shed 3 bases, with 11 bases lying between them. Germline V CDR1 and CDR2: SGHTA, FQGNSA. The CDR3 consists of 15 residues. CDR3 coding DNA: TGTGCCAGCAGCTTATTCGAGGGTTTCAATCAGCCCCAGCATTTT. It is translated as CASSLFEGFNQPQHF.

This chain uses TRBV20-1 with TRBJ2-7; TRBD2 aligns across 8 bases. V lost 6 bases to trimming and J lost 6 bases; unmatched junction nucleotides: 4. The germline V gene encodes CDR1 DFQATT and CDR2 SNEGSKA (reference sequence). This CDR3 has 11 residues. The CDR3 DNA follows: TGCAGTGCGTCCCGGGGGGGCGAGCAGTACTTC. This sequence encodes CSASRGGEQYF.

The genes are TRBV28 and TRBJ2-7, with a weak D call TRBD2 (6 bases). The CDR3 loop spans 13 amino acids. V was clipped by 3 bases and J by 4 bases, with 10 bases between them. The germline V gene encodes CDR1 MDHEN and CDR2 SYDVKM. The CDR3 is CASSFSGDYEQYF. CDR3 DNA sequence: TGTGCCAGCAGTTTCTCGGGGGATTACGAGCAGTACTTC.